This T cell receptor beta chain comes out of a study of B cell selection in AIRE deficiency. Sorted regulatory T cells were CD4-positive, CD25-high and CD127-low or negative. V gave up 0 bases and J gave up 2 bases, with 14 bases separating them. Germline V gene data show CDR1 as LGHNA and CDR2 as YNFKEQ. The CDR3 runs 16 residues. Data came from immunoSEQ multiplex PCR; TCRdb stores just in-frame clones and leaves some out. This sample carries tens of thousands of clones, about 90% of them seen once, and the ten largest clones take roughly 1.5%. Sequences were obtained from CD4+CD25+ Tregs sorted from PBMCs. The receptor comes from a human donor in good health. The chain carries TRBV4-2 and TRBJ2-7; the D is unclear. The CDR3 bases are TGTGCCAGCAGCCAAGACTACACCGACGTAGCCTACGAGCAGTACTTC. It is translated as CASSQDYTDVAYEQYF.